One and the same sample provided the 9 T cell receptor beta chains below, sequenced in a study of response to subunit inactivated influenza vaccine. TCRdb used MiXCR to reprocess the RT-PCR reads, holding one entry per CDR3 protein. The sample shows 400,000 to 650,000 distinct CDR3 sequences, around 7.7% of them seen only once. The source material was PBMCs from blood, sampled approximately 25 months after vaccination. These TCRs come from a man aged 50-75 years who received an inactivated influenza vaccine.

The V and J genes are TRBV6-5 and TRBJ2-1, with D hard to call. Deletions cut 4 bases from V and 0 bases from J, with 19 bases between. The CDR3 is 18 amino acids. The germline V gene has CDR1 MNHEY and CDR2 SVGAGI. CDR3 loop: CASSSQTLAPSSYNEQFF. The CDR3 DNA follows: TGTGCCAGCAGTTCACAAACCTTAGCACCGAGCTCCTACAATGAGCAGTTCTTC.

J is TRBJ2-5 and V is TRBV10-3, with D unclear. V gave up 3 bases and J gave up 0 bases, with 14 bases separating them. Germline V gene data show CDR1 as ENHRY and CDR2 as SYGVKD. The CDR3 covers 16 residues. CDR3 sequence reads: CAISDRGPKYQETQYF. CDR3 sequence (DNA): TGTGCCATCAGTGACAGAGGACCCAAGTACCAAGAGACCCAGTACTTC.

The chain recombines TRBV20-1 with TRBJ2-5; TRBD2 aligns across 8 bases. The CDR3 runs 13 residues. Germline CDR1 and CDR2: DFQATT and SNEGSKA (reference sequence). V shed 5 bases, J shed 5 bases, and the junction held 7 bases outside the gene matches. Here the CDR3 DNA reads TGCAGTGCTCGCGGGAGGCTCTTGGAGACCCAGTACTTC. This codes for CSARGRLLETQYF.

This chain links TRBV11-1 with TRBJ2-7; D is undetermined. This CDR3 has 15 residues. Germline-derived CDR1 and CDR2 are SGHAT and FQDESV (reference sequence). The V end was cut by 1 base, the J end by 1 base, with 11 bases between. The CDR3 bases are TGTGCCAGCAGCTTAGAGTCGGCAGCGTCCTACGAGCAGTACTTC. Its translation: CASSLESAASYEQYF.

This clonotype appeared a few times. J is TRBJ2-3 and V is TRBV7-9; 7 bases map to TRBD2. Germline loops: CDR1 SEHNR, CDR2 FQNEAQ (reference sequence). The V segment lost 3 bases and the J segment 0 bases; nucleotides outside the gene matches: 6. This CDR3 has 16 residues. The CDR3 loop reads CASSLASGSSTDTQYF. CDR3 coding DNA: TGTGCCAGCAGCTTGGCTAGCGGCTCTAGCACAGATACGCAGTATTTT.

This clonotype appeared many times. This sequence joins TRBV4-2 and TRBJ2-7; 10 positions match TRBD2. V gave up 0 bases and J gave up 0 bases; unmatched junction bases: 5. Germline loops: CDR1 LGHNA, CDR2 YNFKEQ. The CDR3 spans 17 residues. In DNA form, the CDR3 reads TGTGCCAGCAGCCAAGATTGGGCTAGCGGGAGCTCCTACGAGCAGTACTTC. Protein product: CASSQDWASGSSYEQYF.

This clonotype appeared many times. The chain uses TRBV29-1 and TRBJ2-5, with D hard to call. This CDR3 is built from 14 residues. The V and J ends lost 6 bases and 3 bases respectively, with 17 bases between them. Germline V lookup: CDR1 SQVTM, CDR2 ANQGSEA. CDR3 residues: CSVPPYDSEETQYF. CDR3 DNA: TGCAGCGTACCTCCCTATGACTCGGAAGAGACCCAGTACTTC.

This clonotype has only a few counts. The chain is built from TRBV20-1 and TRBJ1-1, with 9 nucleotides matching TRBD1. Trimming took 7 bases from V and 1 from J; bases not matched to a gene: 4. This CDR3 comprises 13 residues. Germline CDR1 reads DFQATT; CDR2 reads SNEGSKA (reference sequence). The DNA for the CDR3 is TGCAGTGGAGCGGACAGGGGGAACACTGAAGCTTTCTTT. Translating it yields CSGADRGNTEAFF.

This clonotype was counted a few times. The CDR3 is CASSFRGQGRNEQFF. In DNA form, the CDR3 reads TGTGCCAGCAGCTTTCGTGGGCAGGGCCGGAATGAGCAGTTCTTC. This chain links TRBV5-8 with TRBJ2-1; the D gene is possibly TRBD1 (5 bases). The germline CDR1 and CDR2 sequences are SGHTS and YDEGEE. Trimming removed 2 bases from V and 7 bases from J, with 16 bases in between. The length of the CDR3 is 15 residues. The variable domain in full, completed from reference TRBV5-8 and TRBJ2-1, reads EAGVTQSPTHLIKTRGQQATLRCSPISGHTSVYWYQQALGLGLQFLLWYDEGEERNRGNFPPRFSGRQFPNYSSELNVNALELEDSALYLCASSFRGQGRNEQFFGPGTRLTVL.